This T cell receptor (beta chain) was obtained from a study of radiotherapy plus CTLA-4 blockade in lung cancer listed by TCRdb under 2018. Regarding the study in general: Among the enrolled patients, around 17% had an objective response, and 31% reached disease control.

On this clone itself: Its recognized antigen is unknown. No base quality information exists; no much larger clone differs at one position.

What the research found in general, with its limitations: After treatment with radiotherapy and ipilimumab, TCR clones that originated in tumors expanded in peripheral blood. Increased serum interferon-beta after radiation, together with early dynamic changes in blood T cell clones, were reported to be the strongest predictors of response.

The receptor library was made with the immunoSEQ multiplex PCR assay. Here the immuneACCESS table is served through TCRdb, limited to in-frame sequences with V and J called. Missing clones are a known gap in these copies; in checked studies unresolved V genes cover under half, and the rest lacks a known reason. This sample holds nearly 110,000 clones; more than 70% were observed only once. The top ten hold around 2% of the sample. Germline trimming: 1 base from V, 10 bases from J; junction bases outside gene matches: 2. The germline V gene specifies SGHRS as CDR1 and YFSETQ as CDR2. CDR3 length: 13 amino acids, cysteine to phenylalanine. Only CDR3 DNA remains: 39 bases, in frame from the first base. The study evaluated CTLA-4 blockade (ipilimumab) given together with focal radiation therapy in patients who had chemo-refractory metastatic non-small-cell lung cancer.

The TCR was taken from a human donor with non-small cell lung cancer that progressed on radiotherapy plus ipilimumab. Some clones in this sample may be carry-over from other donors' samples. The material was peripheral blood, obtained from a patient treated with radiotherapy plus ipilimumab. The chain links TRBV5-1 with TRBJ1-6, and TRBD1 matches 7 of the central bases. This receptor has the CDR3 CASSLTGESPLHF. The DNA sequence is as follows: TGCGCCAGCAGCTTGACAGGGGAATCACCCCTCCACTTT. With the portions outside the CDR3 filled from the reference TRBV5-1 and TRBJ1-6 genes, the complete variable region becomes KAGVTQTPRYLIKTRGQQVTLSCSPISGHRSVSWYQQTPGQGLQFLFEYFSETQRNKGNFPGRFSGRQFSNSRSEMNVSTLELGDSALYLCASSLTGESPLHFGNGTRLTVT.